This entry concerns a single T cell receptor (beta chain). Its antigen remains unidentified. TCRdb re-called the reads with MiXCR, one entry per CDR3 protein. The repertoire has 350,000 to 550,000 distinct CDR3 sequences, approximately 31% of them found once; the top ten carry approximately 14%. The CDR3 contains 14 residues. The V and J ends lost 3 bases and 6 bases, in that order; junction bases with no gene match: 5. This entry belongs to a study of T cell repertoires in cytomegalovirus infection. Study background: In public TCR beta signatures, there were indications of both CMV infection and matching HLA type. Findings and limits, study-wide: HLA-C-restricted, CMV-specific TCR beta clonotypes were dominant ex vivo.

The sequenced sample consisted of PBMCs. This TCR was recovered from a human donor in good health (CMV status not recorded). Some clones in this sample may be carry-over from other donors' samples. J is TRBJ1-2 and V is TRBV12-3 or TRBV12-4; 9 bases match TRBD1. The CDR3 here is CASSFLTGGDGYTF. The DNA of the CDR3 is TGTGCCAGCAGTTTTCTGACAGGGGGGGATGGCTACACCTTC.